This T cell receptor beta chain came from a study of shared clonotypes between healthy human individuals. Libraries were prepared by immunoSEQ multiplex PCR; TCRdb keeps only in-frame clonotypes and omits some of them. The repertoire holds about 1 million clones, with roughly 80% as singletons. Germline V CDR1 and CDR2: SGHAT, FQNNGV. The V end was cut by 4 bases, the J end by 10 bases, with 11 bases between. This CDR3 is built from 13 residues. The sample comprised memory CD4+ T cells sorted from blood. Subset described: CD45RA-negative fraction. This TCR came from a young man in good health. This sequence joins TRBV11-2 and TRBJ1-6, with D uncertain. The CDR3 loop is CASSSNPSSPLHF. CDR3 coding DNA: TGTGCCAGCAGCTCCAATCCCAGCTCACCCCTCCACTTT. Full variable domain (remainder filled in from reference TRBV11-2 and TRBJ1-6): EAGVAQSPRYKIIEKRQSVAFWCNPISGHATLYWYQQILGQGPKLLIQFQNNGVVDDSQLPKDRFSAERLKGVDSTLKIQPAKLEDSAVYLCASSSNPSSPLHFGNGTRLTVT.